Listed here is a single T cell receptor (beta chain). Its matching antigen is unknown. TCRdb used MiXCR to reprocess the reads, holding one entry per CDR3 protein. The profile covers about 740,000 distinct CDR3 sequences, with 35% appearing a single time and roughly 2.8% taken by the ten largest. This specimen belongs to a study of T cell repertoires in cytomegalovirus infection. Study findings and constraints: Clonotype analysis showed dominance of the ex vivo response by HLA-C-restricted CMV-specific TCR beta clonotypes.

Germline loops: CDR1 MNHNY, CDR2 SVGAGI (reference sequence). The CDR3 sequence is 13 residues long. With 8 bases removed from V and 8 bases from J, the gap between germline ends came to 18 bases. The material sequenced was PBMCs. The J gene is TRBJ1-2, the V gene TRBV6-6; D call uncertain. This TCR was recovered from a human donor in good health (CMV status not recorded). Some clones in this sample may be carry-over from other donors' samples. CDR3 amino acids: CASRRESHQGYTF. The CDR3 DNA is TGTGCCAGCCGCCGGGAATCCCACCAGGGCTACACCTTC.